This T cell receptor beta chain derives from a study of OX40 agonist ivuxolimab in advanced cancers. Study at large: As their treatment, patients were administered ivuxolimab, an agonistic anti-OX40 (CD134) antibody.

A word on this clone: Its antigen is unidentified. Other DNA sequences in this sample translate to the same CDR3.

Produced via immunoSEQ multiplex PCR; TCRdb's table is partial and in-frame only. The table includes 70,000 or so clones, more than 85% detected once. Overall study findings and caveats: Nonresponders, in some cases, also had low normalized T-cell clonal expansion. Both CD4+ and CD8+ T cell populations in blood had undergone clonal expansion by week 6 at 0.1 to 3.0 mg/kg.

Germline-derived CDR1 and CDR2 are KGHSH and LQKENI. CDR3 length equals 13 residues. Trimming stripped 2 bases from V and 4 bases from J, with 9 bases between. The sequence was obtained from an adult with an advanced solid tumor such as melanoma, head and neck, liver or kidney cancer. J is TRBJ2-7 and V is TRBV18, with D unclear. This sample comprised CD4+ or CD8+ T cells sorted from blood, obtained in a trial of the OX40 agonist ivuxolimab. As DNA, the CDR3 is TGTGCCAGCTCACCAGGGCAGCTATACGAGCAGTACTTC. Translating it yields CASSPGQLYEQYF.